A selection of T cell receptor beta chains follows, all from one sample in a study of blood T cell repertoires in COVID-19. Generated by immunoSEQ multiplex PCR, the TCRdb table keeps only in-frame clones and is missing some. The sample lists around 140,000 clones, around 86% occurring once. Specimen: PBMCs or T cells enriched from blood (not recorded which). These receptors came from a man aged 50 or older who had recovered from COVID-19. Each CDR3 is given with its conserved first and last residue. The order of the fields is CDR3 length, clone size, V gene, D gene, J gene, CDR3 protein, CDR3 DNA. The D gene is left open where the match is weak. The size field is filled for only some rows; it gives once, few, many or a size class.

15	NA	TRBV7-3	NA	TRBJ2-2	CASSLAAGLAGELFF	TGTGCCAGCAGCTTAGCGGCAGGGTTGGCCGGGGAGCTGTTTTTT
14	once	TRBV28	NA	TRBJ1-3	CASKTTGSGNTIYF	TGTGCCAGTAAAACGACAGGCTCTGGAAACACCATATATTTT
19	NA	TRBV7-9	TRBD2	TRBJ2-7	CASSPGLAGSQATQYEQYF	TGTGCCAGCAGCCCCGGACTAGCGGGATCCCAAGCTACCCAATACGAGCAGTACTTC
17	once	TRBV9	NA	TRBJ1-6	CASSPHGTSTHNSPLHF	TGTGCCAGCAGCCCACACGGGACTTCAACTCATAATTCACCCCTCCACTTT
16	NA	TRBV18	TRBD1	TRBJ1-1	CASSPPTGGRGTEAFF	TGTGCCAGCTCACCACCCACAGGGGGCCGCGGCACTGAAGCTTTCTTT
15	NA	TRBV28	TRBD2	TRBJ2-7	CASSVGTSGFYEQYF	TGTGCCAGCAGTGTGGGGACTAGCGGGTTCTACGAGCAGTACTTC
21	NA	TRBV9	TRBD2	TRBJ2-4	CASSVAPIAGGPLRAKNIQYF	TGTGCCAGCAGCGTAGCCCCTATAGCGGGGGGGCCATTAAGGGCCAAAAACATTCAGTACTTC
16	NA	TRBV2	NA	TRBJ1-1	CASSAWGREVNTEAFF	TGTGCCAGCAGTGCGTGGGGTAGGGAGGTGAACACTGAAGCTTTCTTT
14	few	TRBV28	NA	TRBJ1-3	CASSTTGDGNTIYF	TGTGCCAGCAGTACGACAGGAGATGGAAACACCATATATTTT
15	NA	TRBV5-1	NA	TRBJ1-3	CASSLAGYSGNTIYF	TGCGCCAGCAGCTTGGCGGGTTACTCTGGAAACACCATATATTTT
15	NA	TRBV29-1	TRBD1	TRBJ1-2	CSVTDRGKKNYGYTF	TGCAGCGTAACGGACAGGGGAAAGAAAAACTATGGCTACACCTTC
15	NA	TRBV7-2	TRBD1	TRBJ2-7	CASSRDRGFNYEQYF	TGTGCCAGCAGCCGGGACAGGGGGTTTAACTACGAGCAGTACTTC
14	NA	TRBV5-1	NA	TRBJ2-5	CASSLSRNQETQYF	TGCGCCAGCAGCTTGTCGCGGAACCAAGAGACCCAGTACTTC
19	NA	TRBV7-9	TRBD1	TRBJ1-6	CASSLATYQKGQGILPLHF	TGTGCCAGCAGCTTAGCAACGTACCAAAAAGGACAGGGGATTTTACCCCTCCACTTT
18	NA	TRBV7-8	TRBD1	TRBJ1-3	CASSPFGTGVPSGNTIYF	TGTGCCAGCAGCCCCTTTGGGACAGGGGTCCCCTCTGGAAACACCATATATTTT
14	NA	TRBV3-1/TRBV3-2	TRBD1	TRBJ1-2	CASSQDGTGNGYTF	TGTGCCAGCAGCCAAGATGGGACAGGGAATGGCTACACCTTC
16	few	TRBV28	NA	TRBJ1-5	CASRTMGAGVNQPQHF	TGTGCCAGCAGGACGATGGGGGCAGGGGTAAATCAGCCCCAGCATTTT
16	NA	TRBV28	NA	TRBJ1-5	CASSLLGRGGNQPQHF	TGTGCCAGCAGTTTATTGGGCAGGGGTGGAAATCAGCCCCAGCATTTT
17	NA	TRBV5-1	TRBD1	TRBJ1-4	CASSFRGQSSTNEKLFF	TGCGCCAGCAGCTTTAGGGGACAGTCCTCAACTAATGAAAAACTGTTTTTT
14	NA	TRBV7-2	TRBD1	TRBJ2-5	CASSTDRGHETQYF	TGTGCCAGCAGCACGGACAGGGGTCATGAGACCCAGTACTTC